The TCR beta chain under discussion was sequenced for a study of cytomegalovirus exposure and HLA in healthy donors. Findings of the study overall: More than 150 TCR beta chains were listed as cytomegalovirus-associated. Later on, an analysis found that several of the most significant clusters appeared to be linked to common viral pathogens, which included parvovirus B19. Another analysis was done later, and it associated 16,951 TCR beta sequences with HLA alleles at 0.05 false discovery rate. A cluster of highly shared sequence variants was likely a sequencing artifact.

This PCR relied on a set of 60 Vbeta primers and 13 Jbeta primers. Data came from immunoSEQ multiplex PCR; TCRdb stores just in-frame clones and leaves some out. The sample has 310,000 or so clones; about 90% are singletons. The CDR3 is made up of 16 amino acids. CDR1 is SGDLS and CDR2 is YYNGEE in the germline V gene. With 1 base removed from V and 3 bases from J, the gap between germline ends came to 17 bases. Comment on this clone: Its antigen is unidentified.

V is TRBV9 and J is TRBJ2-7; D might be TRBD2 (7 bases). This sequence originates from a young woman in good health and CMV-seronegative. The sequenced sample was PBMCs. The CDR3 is CASSVSGTPGRYEQYF. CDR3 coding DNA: TGTGCCAGCAGCGTAAGCGGGACACCGGGGCGCTACGAGCAGTACTTC.